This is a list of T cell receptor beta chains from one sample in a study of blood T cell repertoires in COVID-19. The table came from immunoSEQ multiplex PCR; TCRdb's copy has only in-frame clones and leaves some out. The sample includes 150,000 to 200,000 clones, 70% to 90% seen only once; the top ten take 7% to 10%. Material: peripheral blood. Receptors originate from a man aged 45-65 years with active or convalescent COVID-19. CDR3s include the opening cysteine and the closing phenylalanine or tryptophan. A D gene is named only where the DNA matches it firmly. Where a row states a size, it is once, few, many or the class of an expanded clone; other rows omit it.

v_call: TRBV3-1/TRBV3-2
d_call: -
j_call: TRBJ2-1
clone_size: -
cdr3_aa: CASSRRGAYNEQFF
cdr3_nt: TGTGCCAGCAGCCGGCGGGGAGCCTACAATGAGCAGTTCTTC

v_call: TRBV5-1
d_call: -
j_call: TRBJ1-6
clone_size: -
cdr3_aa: CASSLGQSSNSPLHF
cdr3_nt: TGCGCCAGCAGCTTAGGACAGTCGTCAAATTCACCCCTCCACTTT

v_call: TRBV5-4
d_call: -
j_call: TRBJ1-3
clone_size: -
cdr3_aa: CASSPGGGGGNTIYF
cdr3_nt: TGTGCCAGCAGCCCCGGAGGCGGGGGTGGAAACACCATATATTTT

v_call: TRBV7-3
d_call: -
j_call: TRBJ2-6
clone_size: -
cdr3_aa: CASSLRGAGANVLTF
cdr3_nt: TGTGCCAGCAGCTTAAGGGGAGCTGGGGCCAACGTCCTGACTTTC

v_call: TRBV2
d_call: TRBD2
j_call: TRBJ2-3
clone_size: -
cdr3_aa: CASRLAGIGADTQYF
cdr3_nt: TGTGCCAGCAGACTAGCGGGGATAGGGGCAGATACGCAGTATTTT

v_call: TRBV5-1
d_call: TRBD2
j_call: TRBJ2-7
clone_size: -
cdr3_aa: CASSPSGIPSGEQYF
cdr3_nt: TGCGCCAGCAGCCCTAGCGGAATCCCTTCCGGCGAGCAGTACTTC

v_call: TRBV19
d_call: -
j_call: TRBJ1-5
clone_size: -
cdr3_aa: CASSPDITVQPQHF
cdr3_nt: TGTGCCAGTAGCCCTGACATTACCGTTCAGCCCCAGCATTTT

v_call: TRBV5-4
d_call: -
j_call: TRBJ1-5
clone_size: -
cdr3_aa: CASSLDRGHQPQHF
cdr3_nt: TGTGCCAGCAGCTTGGACAGAGGGCATCAGCCCCAGCATTTT

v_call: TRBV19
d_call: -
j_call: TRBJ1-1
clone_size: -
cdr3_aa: CASKLYRFGEAFF
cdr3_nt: TGTGCCAGTAAGCTCTACAGGTTTGGAGAAGCTTTCTTT

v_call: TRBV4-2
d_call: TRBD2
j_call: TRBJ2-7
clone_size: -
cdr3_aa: CASSQVGLAGVGEQYF
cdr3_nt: TGTGCCAGCAGCCAAGTTGGTCTAGCGGGAGTAGGAGAGCAGTACTTC

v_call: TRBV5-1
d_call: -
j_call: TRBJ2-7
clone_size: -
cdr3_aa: CASSLGGSHPYF
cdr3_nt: TGCGCCAGCAGCTTGGGGGGCTCGCATCCGTACTTC

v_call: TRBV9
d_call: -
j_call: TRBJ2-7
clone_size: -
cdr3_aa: CASSVESTTYEQYF
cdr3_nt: TGTGCCAGCAGCGTAGAGAGCACTACCTACGAGCAGTACTTC

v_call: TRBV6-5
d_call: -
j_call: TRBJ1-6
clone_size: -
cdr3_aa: CASSYSLAASPLHF
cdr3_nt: TGTGCCAGCAGTTACTCCCTCGCGGCGTCACCCCTCCACTTT

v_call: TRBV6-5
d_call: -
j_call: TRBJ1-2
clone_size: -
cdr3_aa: CASSYSSGTPYGYTF
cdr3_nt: TGTGCCAGCAGTTACTCGAGTGGGACACCATATGGCTACACCTTC

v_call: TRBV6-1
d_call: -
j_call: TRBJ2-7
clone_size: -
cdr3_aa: CASSEARHSVYEQYF
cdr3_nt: TGTGCCAGCAGTGAAGCGCGGCATAGCGTATACGAGCAGTACTTC

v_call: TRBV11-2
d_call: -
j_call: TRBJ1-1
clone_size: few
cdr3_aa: CASSFTGSTEAFF
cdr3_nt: TGTGCCAGCAGCTTTACAGGGTCCACTGAAGCTTTCTTT

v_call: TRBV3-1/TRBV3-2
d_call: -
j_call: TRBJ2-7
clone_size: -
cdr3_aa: CASSHTGSPGYEQYF
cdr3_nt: TGTGCCAGCAGCCACACAGGGAGCCCTGGCTACGAGCAGTACTTC

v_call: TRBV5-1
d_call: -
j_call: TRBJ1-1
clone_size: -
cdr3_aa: CASSSLTGTEAFF
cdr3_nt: TGCGCCAGCAGCAGTTTAACGGGCACTGAAGCTTTCTTT

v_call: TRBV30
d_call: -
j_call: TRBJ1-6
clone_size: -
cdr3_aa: CAWSVEGGYNSPLHF
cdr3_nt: TGTGCCTGGAGTGTAGAGGGAGGCTATAATTCACCCCTCCACTTT

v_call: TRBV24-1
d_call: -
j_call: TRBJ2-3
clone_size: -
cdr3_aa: CATSEEASTDTQYF
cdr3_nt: TGTGCCACCAGTGAAGAGGCTAGCACAGATACGCAGTATTTT

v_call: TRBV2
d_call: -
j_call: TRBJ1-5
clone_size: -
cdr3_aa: CASSDQSGSNQPQHF
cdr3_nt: TGTGCCAGCAGTGACCAATCAGGTAGCAATCAGCCCCAGCATTTT